The 26 T cell receptor beta chains in this list originate from one sample, sequenced in a study of Graves' ophthalmopathy and Graves' hyperthyroidism (dated by TCRdb to 2016 to 2019). Sequencer: Illumina HiSeq 2000. For repertoire sequencing, TCR beta CDR3 regions were amplified from RNA transcripts. The first round was an RT-PCR using HTBI primers with the Qiagen OneStep RT-PCR kit, and this first round was followed by a second-round multiplex PCR, then size selection and purification. Through fastp at Q25 and MiXCR, TCRdb rebuilt clones from the public reads, retaining in-frame beta chains. Each record represents a unique CDR3 protein, reported with the most common genes and DNA among its rows. The sample table shows around 40,000 distinct CDR3 sequences, and about 51% are seen once. The ten largest make up roughly a sixth of the sample. The sequenced sample consisted of peripheral blood. Every receptor here comes from an adult man with Graves' ophthalmopathy.

In its sample, this clonotype was seen many times. The CDR3 DNA reads TGTGCCAGCAGCAAAGGGACTAGCGGGGGGGGAGGAGTAGATACGCAGTATTTT. It translates to CASSKGTSGGGGVDTQYF. The V and J genes are TRBV9 and TRBJ2-3, with TRBD2 matching over 16 bases. The CDR3 contains 18 residues. Germline V gene sequence: CDR1 SGDLS, CDR2 YYNGEE. Losses at the gene ends were 4 bases for V and 5 bases for J; bases not matched to a gene: 10.

CDR3 sequence (DNA): TGTGCCAGCAGCCGACGACTAGCGGGGGGGTCCTGGGGGGTCAATGAGCAGTTCTTC. Amino acids: CASSRRLAGGSWGVNEQFF. This rearrangement joins TRBV7-2 to TRBJ2-1, with TRBD2 matching 14 bases. Germline-derived CDR1 and CDR2 are SGHTA and FQGNSA. This CDR3 region has 19 residues. V lost 5 bases to trimming and J lost 6 bases; unmatched junction nucleotides: 15.

J is TRBJ1-2 and V is TRBV9, with TRBD1 matching 10 bases. With 2 bases clipped from V and 0 bases from J, the junction kept 4 bases outside the gene matches. Germline CDR1 and CDR2: SGDLS and YYNGEE. The CDR3 is 16 amino acids. For the CDR3, the DNA is TGTGCCAGCAGCGTTAGCGGGACAGGGGCTAACTATGGCTACACCTTC. It is translated as CASSVSGTGANYGYTF.

Ten or more counts support this clonotype. J is TRBJ2-1 and V is TRBV7-3; 7 nucleotides line up with TRBD1. The CDR3 loop spans 15 amino acids. Trimming at V came to 5 bases and at J to 9 bases, leaving 13 bases not matched to a gene. Germline CDR1 reads SGHTA; CDR2 reads FQGTGA. The CDR3 coding sequence is TGTGCCAGCAGCCTCACAGGGGATTCCACACGTGAGCAGTTCTTC. It is translated as CASSLTGDSTREQFF.

This clonotype was detected many times. This rearrangement joins TRBV9 to TRBJ2-6, with a weak D call TRBD1 (5 bases). Germline loops: CDR1 SGDLS, CDR2 YYNGEE. The CDR3 covers 15 residues. The germline V and J ends were trimmed by 3 bases and 4 bases, with 11 bases remaining between them. CDR3 DNA sequence: TGTGCCAGCAGCGCCCAGGGATCGGGGGCCAACGTCCTGACTTTC. It yields the protein CASSAQGSGANVLTF.

This clonotype was seen ten or more times. The V call is TRBV20-1, the J call TRBJ2-1; 9 bases map to TRBD2. V shed 6 bases, J shed 4 bases, and the junction held 13 bases outside the gene matches. Germline lookup yields CDR1 DFQATT and CDR2 SNEGSKA (reference sequence). This CDR3 has 16 residues. The CDR3 region has the DNA TGCAGTGCGGGACTAGCCAAAGGGGGGCCATACAATGAGCAGTTCTTC. It yields the protein CSAGLAKGGPYNEQFF.

This clonotype appeared a few times. A much larger clone differs from this one at a single base, so this may be a read error. CDR3 DNA: TGTGCCAGCAGCCCCAGGGGGCGGGCTCGTCCAGAGACCCAGTACTTC. This codes for CASSPRGRARPETQYF. The genes are TRBV7-3 and TRBJ2-5, with 8 bases identical to TRBD1. The V gene's germline CDR1 is SGHTA and CDR2 FQGTGA. The V gene end was trimmed by 5 bases and the J gene end by 4 bases; junction bases not matched to a gene: 12. The length of the CDR3 is 16 residues.

The V gene is TRBV5-1, the J gene TRBJ1-1; D is unclear. Trimming cost V 0 bases and J 2 bases, with 5 bases left between them. CDR1 and CDR2 (germline): SGHRS, YFSETQ. The CDR3 spans 13 residues. CDR3: CASSLGRNTEAFF. DNA of the CDR3: TGCGCCAGCAGCTTGGGCAGAAACACTGAAGCTTTCTTT.

The gene calls are TRBV20-1 and TRBJ2-7, with 9 positions matching TRBD1. The CDR3 covers 13 residues. In germline, CDR1 is DFQATT, CDR2 SNEGSKA (reference sequence). The CDR3 loop is CIISGTGTYEQYF. CDR3 bases: TGCATCATATCTGGGACAGGGACCTACGAGCAGTACTTC.

This rearrangement joins TRBV20-1 to TRBJ2-5, with 9 bases aligning to TRBD2. The V gene end was trimmed by 0 bases and the J gene end by 5 bases; junction bases not matched to a gene: 4. Looked up from germline, CDR1 is DFQATT and CDR2 is SNEGSKA (reference sequence). The CDR3 length is 14 residues. The CDR3 sequence is CSARDPSGVETQYF. In DNA form, the CDR3 reads TGCAGTGCTAGAGATCCTAGCGGGGTGGAGACCCAGTACTTC.

This chain joins TRBV2 and TRBJ1-2; D unresolved. Germline loops: CDR1 SNHLY, CDR2 FYNNEI. With 6 bases removed from V and 4 bases from J, the gap between germline ends came to 12 bases. This CDR3 comprises 13 residues. The CDR3 DNA sequence: TGTGCCAGCAGCGAGTCCAATAGCTATGGCTACACCTTC. Protein: CASSESNSYGYTF.

In its sample, this clonotype is medium-sized. The chain links TRBV20-1 to TRBJ2-7, with D unclear. The V end lost 0 bases, the J end lost 1 base, and 1 base lay between the germline ends. The CDR3 runs to 11 residues. The germline CDR1 and CDR2 sequences are DFQATT and SNEGSKA (reference sequence). CDR3 in DNA: TGCAGTGCTAGAGATTCCTACGAGCAGTACTTC. Translation gives CSARDSYEQYF.

By share of the sample, this clonotype is medium-sized. The chain is built from TRBV2 and TRBJ2-7; D is unclear. The CDR3 totals 13 residues. The germline CDR1 and CDR2 sequences are SNHLY and FYNNEI. Trimming removed 3 bases at V and 5 bases at J, with 11 bases between. The CDR3 nucleotides read TGTGCCAGCAGTGATACCTTTCAAAACGAGCAGTACGTC. Its translation: CASSDTFQNEQYV.

The chain has TRBV2 and TRBJ2-7; TRBD2 matches at 8 bases. The CDR3 is 15 residues long. J lost 5 bases, V lost 3 bases, and 9 bases had no gene match. The germline gives CDR1 SNHLY, CDR2 FYNNEI. As DNA, the CDR3 is TGTGCCAGCAGTGAGCCCCCGGGACTAGAGGACGAGCAGTACTTC. Protein: CASSEPPGLEDEQYF.

This rearrangement joins TRBV19 to TRBJ1-5; 9 positions match TRBD1. The CDR3 totals 14 residues. Per germline, CDR1 LNHDA and CDR2 SQIVND (reference sequence). V lost 5 bases to trimming and J lost 5 bases; unmatched junction nucleotides: 4. As DNA, the CDR3 is TGTGCCAGTAGTGTCGGACAGGGGCATCAGCCCCAGCATTTT. It translates to CASSVGQGHQPQHF. The complete variable domain, with remaining parts taken from reference TRBV19 and TRBJ1-5, reads DGGITQSPKYLFRKEGQNVTLSCEQNLNHDAMYWYRQDPGQGLRLIYYSQIVNDFQKGDIAEGYSVSREKKESFPLTVTSAQKNPTAFYLCASSVGQGHQPQHFGDGTRLSIL.

The CDR3 loop is CASSLGGTGASSNQPQHF. Here the CDR3 DNA reads TGTGCCAGCAGCTTAGGAGGGACAGGGGCCTCGAGCAATCAGCCCCAGCATTTT. The chain combines TRBV7-9 with TRBJ1-5, with TRBD1 identical over 10 bases. CDR1 SEHNR and CDR2 FQNEAQ come from the germline V gene (reference sequence). This CDR3 is 18 amino acids long. V was pared by 1 base and J by 1 base, with 7 bases of the junction left unmatched.

This clonotype was seen at least ten times. This rearrangement joins TRBV5-6 to TRBJ1-2, with D perhaps TRBD1 (6 bases). The CDR3 extends over 16 amino acids. Trimming stripped 3 bases from V and 6 bases from J, with 21 bases between. The germline V gene encodes CDR1 SGHDT and CDR2 YYEEEE. CDR3 in amino acids: CASSSRGVLAPHGYTF. The DNA for the CDR3 is TGTGCCAGCAGCTCGAGGGGGGTGCTGGCCCCTCATGGCTACACCTTC.

This clonotype was seen many times. The chain joins TRBV3-2 to TRBJ1-1. TRBV3-2 is a pseudogene segment. The CDR3 sequence is 15 residues long. The CDR3 nucleotides are TGTGCCAGCAGCCAAGAGGGGTCGTTGAACACTGAAGCTTTCTTT. Translating gives CASSQEGSLNTEAFF.

This clonotype is deemed medium-sized (0.01 to 0.1%). This chain joins TRBV20-1 and TRBJ2-1, with unresolved D. This CDR3 is 11 amino acids long. The germline V and J ends were trimmed by 3 bases and 4 bases, with 4 bases remaining between them. Germline CDR1 DFQATT, CDR2 SNEGSKA (reference sequence). Written as DNA, the CDR3 is TGCAGTGCTAGTATGTACAATGAGCAGTTCTTC. Translated, it gives CSASMYNEQFF.

The sample holds many counts of this clonotype. The rearrangement links TRBV9 to TRBJ1-1, with D hard to call. The germline V and J ends were trimmed by 3 bases and 0 bases, with 6 bases remaining between them. The CDR3 length is 13 residues. Germline V gene sequence: CDR1 SGDLS, CDR2 YYNGEE. DNA of the CDR3: TGTGCCAGCAGCGCTAACTTGAACACTGAAGCTTTCTTT. It translates to CASSANLNTEAFF. The full variable domain, with the rest looked up from reference TRBV9 and TRBJ1-1, is DSGVTQTPKHLITATGQRVTLRCSPRSGDLSVYWYQQSLDQGLQFLIQYYNGEERAKGNILERFSAQQFPDLHSELNLSSLELGDSALYFCASSANLNTEAFFGQGTRLTVV.

The chain uses TRBV18 and TRBJ2-5; TRBD1 is a possible D gene (6 bases). The germline gives CDR1 KGHSH, CDR2 LQKENI. This CDR3 spans 13 amino acids. V was cut by 5 bases and J by 4 bases, with 11 bases left in between. The CDR3 coding sequence is TGTGCCAGCTCAACTGCCAGGGGAGAGACCCAGTACTTC. Translated: CASSTARGETQYF.

This clonotype has only one observation. The J gene is TRBJ2-7, the V gene TRBV20-1, with D uncertain. Germline CDR1 reads DFQATT; CDR2 reads SNEGSKA (reference sequence). The CDR3 length is 12 residues. Trimming removed 8 bases from V and 2 bases from J, with 13 bases in between. The CDR3 reads CSPRLGTYEQYF. CDR3 in DNA: TGCAGTCCCCGGCTAGGGACCTACGAGCAGTACTTC.

The rearrangement links TRBV19 to TRBJ2-3; D call uncertain. Looked up from germline, CDR1 is LNHDA and CDR2 is SQIVND (reference sequence). Trimming took 3 bases from V and 2 from J, leaving 6 bases between them. This CDR3 has 13 residues. In DNA, the CDR3 is TGTGCCAGTAGTATTCTCCCCACAGATACGCAGTATTTT. Protein product: CASSILPTDTQYF.

DNA for the CDR3: TGTGCCAGCAGCCAAACAGGGTACGAGCAGTACTTC. Its protein product is CASSQTGYEQYF. The rearrangement uses TRBV11-2 and TRBJ2-7, with D maybe TRBD1 (6 bases). Trimming stripped 5 bases from V and 4 bases from J, with 9 bases between. The germline V gene has CDR1 SGHAT and CDR2 FQNNGV. The CDR3 is 12 residues long.

The gene calls are TRBV5-1 and TRBJ2-7, with D possibly matching TRBD1 (5 bases). This CDR3 comprises 14 residues. The V end lost 2 bases, the J end lost 6 bases, and 15 bases lay between the germline ends. Per germline, CDR1 SGHRS and CDR2 YFSETQ. The CDR3, as DNA: TGCGCCAGCAGCTTTATTGACAGCACCTGCGAGCAGTACGTC. Its protein is CASSFIDSTCEQYV.

This clonotype has a count of ten or more. The chain recombines TRBV5-1 with TRBJ2-5; 7 nucleotides line up with TRBD1. CDR1 is SGHRS and CDR2 is YFSETQ in the germline V gene. The CDR3 totals 14 residues. Germline trimming cut 1 base from V and 1 base from J; bases unmatched to any gene: 1. As DNA, the CDR3 is TGCGCCAGCAGCTTGCGGGACAGCCAAGAGACCCAGTACTTC. It is translated as CASSLRDSQETQYF.